The T cell receptor (beta chain) under discussion was sequenced for a study of blood T cell repertoires in COVID-19 (dated by TCRdb to about 2020). A note on the overall study: Collaborator samples came from the United States, Italy and Spain and covered acute and convalescent phases of COVID-19. The prospective study material was composed of cDNA or gDNA derived from T cells, B-cell-depleted T cells, or PBMCs. The dataset comprised deeply sampled blood TCRbeta repertoires from subjects exposed to, actively infected with, or recovered from COVID-19. The repertoires were released in a freely available public database intended as a resource for research on the immune response to SARS-CoV-2. The samples were drawn from the first 160 participants of the ongoing ImmuneRACE study and from over 950 subjects provided by 6 global collaborators. Nearly every sample came with metadata listing a de-identified subject ID, COVID-19 status, age in years and sex. Where HLA class I and class II types were available, the types were taken from metadata supplied by the sample provider, not from assay-based typing.

According to the germline V gene, CDR1 reads MDHEN and CDR2 reads SYDVKM. From the cysteine through the phenylalanine, the CDR3 covers 15 amino acids. The read is trimmed to its CDR3 DNA, 45 bases read in frame from base 1. The V end loses 2 bases and the J end loses 3 bases, and a stretch of 10 bases separates them. The collaborating institutions used their own protocols to collect whole blood in K2EDTA tubes. Collaborator samples were shipped for TCRbeta analysis as frozen whole blood, isolated PBMCs, or DNA extracted from either sample type. TCRbeta CDR3 regions were amplified from genomic DNA using the immunoSEQ Assay, a bias-controlled multiplex PCR. The study's own analysis went as follows. The number of nucleated cells in each sample was estimated from the amplification of reference gene primers within the assay. To quantify the absolute abundance of each unique TCRbeta CDR3 rearrangement, sequence reads were collapsed and filtered. For each sample, productive Simpson clonality was calculated by taking the square root of Simpson's diversity index across productive rearrangements. The source is immuneACCESS, and TCRdb retained only in-frame sequences with V and J called. Part of the clones is not carried over; for the studies checked, unresolved V genes explain less than half of this, and the remainder is unexplained. The V and J calls and clone size come from that table; D and trimming were worked out from the DNA. This sample is represented by 43,000 or so clones; about 91% of them were singletons. The ten largest clonotypes hold approximately 15% of the sample.

Details on this clone: The specificity of this receptor is unknown. No base quality information exists; no much larger clone differs at one position.

The investigation overall reported the following: Clinical and demographic metadata were provided uncurated, with the amount varying by source and participant.

The source material was peripheral blood. Recombination connected TRBV28 to TRBJ2-2; TRBD1 might be the D gene, on 6 matching bases. This receptor was obtained from a man in his fifties or sixties with active COVID-19. DNA sequence: TGTGCCAGCAGTTTAATACAGGGAGACACCGGGGAGCTGTTTTTT. Its coded protein is CASSLIQGDTGELFF.